This T cell receptor beta chain emerged from a study of prognosis after radiotherapy for stage I lung cancer. About the research overall: The patients included around 13 who had newly diagnosed primary stage I lung tumors, along with roughly 5 others who had oligometastatic NSCLC after their primary tumor had been surgically resected. Study-level results: The median unique TCR clone count dropped from roughly 10,000 to 7,000 after stereotactic body radiation therapy.

Regarding this clonotype: What it binds is unknown.

Using two-round multiplex PCR, the authors amplified TCR beta CDR3 from genomic DNA. Specific primers for each TRBV and TRBJ gene were what first-round PCR used. MiXCR, run by TCRdb on the multiplex PCR reads, gives a single entry per CDR3 protein. The sample lists about 32,000 distinct CDR3 sequences, about 40% occurring once. The germline gives CDR1 MRHNA, CDR2 SNTAGT. The CDR3 is 14 residues long. Trimming left V 6 bases short and J 8 bases short, with 14 bases between. The source is a donor of 50 years or more with non-small cell lung cancer. This chain uses TRBV6-4 with TRBJ1-6, with a possible D match to TRBD1 (6 bases). The sequencing used PBMCs, collected before or after stereotactic body radiation therapy (not recorded which). In DNA, the CDR3 is TGTGCCAGCAGCCGGACAGTGGTTTATTCACCCCTCCACTTT. Translated: CASSRTVVYSPLHF.